This T cell receptor (beta chain) was sequenced in a study of CD8+CD57+ T cells in acquired aplastic anemia. About the research overall: DNA recovered from sorted CD4+ and CD8+ cells had a mean of about 3.5 ug.

Study-level results: Patients had roughly 30 CD8+ CDR3 sequences in common with controls (the shared set). Significant differences in CD8+ Simpson's diversity were not observed between patients and controls.

Germline values: CDR1 SEHNR, CDR2 FQNEAQ (reference sequence). Trimming cost V 5 bases and J 5 bases, with 12 bases left between them. This CDR3 spans 14 amino acids. The sequenced patients had an expansion of CD8+CD57+ cells seen by flow cytometry. Patients had undergone no therapy by the time their blood was sampled. The table lists this clonotype with many counts. The antigen remains unidentified. Profiles of TCR beta VDJ and CDR3 were generated from a genomic DNA template. TCRdb independently ran MiXCR on the reads; one entry per CDR3 protein. The table has 150,000 or so distinct CDR3 sequences, just over 50% seen once; the top ten hold approximately 12%.

The TCR sequence derives from a human donor with aplastic anemia. What was sequenced was sorted CD4+, CD8+, or CD8+CD57+ T cells (not recorded which) from PBMCs. The V and J genes are TRBV7-9 and TRBJ2-2; D gene uncertain. DNA for the CDR3: TGTGCCAGCAGCCCCGGGCGACTGACCGGGGAGCTGTTTTTT. It yields the protein CASSPGRLTGELFF.